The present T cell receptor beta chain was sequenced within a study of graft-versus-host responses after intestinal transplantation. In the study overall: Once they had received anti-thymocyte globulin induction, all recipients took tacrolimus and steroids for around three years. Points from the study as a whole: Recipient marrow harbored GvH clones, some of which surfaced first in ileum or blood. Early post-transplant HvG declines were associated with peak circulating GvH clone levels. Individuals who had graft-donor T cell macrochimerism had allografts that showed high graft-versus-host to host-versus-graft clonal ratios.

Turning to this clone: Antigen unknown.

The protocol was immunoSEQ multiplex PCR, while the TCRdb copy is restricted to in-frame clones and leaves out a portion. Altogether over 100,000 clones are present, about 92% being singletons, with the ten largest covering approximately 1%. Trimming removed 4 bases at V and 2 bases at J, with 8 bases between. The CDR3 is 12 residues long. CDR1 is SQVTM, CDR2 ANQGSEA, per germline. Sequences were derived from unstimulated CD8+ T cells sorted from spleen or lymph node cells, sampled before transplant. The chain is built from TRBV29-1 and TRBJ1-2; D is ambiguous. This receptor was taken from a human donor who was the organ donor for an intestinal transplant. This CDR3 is CSVVGPNYGYTF. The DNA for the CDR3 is TGCAGCGTTGTAGGGCCAAACTATGGCTACACCTTC.